Each of the 4 T cell receptor beta chains below was sequenced from the same sample in a study of blood T cell repertoires in COVID-19. Profiled with immunoSEQ multiplex PCR; TCRdb holds only in-frame clones, not every one. Of about 160,000 clones listed, about 93% were seen once; the top ten hold about 5%. The sample comprised peripheral blood. Every receptor here comes from a woman between 45 and 60 years old with acute or convalescent COVID-19.

This chain links TRBV7-2 with TRBJ2-2; 10 nucleotides match TRBD1. Trimming cost V 1 base and J 5 bases; bases outside gene matches: 10. The germline gives CDR1 SGHTA, CDR2 FQGNSA. The CDR3 has 18 amino acids. DNA of the CDR3: TGTGCCAGCAGCTTAGGCTCCCGACAGGGGGCGAGGACCGGGGAGCTGTTTTTT. Its translation: CASSLGSRQGARTGELFF.

V and J are TRBV6-2 or TRBV6-3 and TRBJ1-5, with TRBD1 matching 11 bases. Germline-derived CDR1 and CDR2 are MNHEY and SVGEGT. There are 17 residues in the CDR3. J was trimmed by 6 bases and V by 6 bases; bases with no gene match: 13. Here the CDR3 DNA reads TGTGCCAGCAGCACCGGACAGGGGGCGGGATTGGTTCAGCCCCAGCATTTT. This gives the protein CASSTGQGAGLVQPQHF.

J is TRBJ1-6 and V is TRBV4-1; D is possibly TRBD1 (6 bases). With 4 bases removed from V and 7 bases from J, the gap between germline ends came to 17 bases. The CDR3 has 16 amino acids. Germline CDR1 MGHRA, CDR2 YSYEKL. The CDR3 loop is CASSPMKGDMNSPLHF. The CDR3 coding sequence is TGCGCCAGCAGCCCTATGAAGGGGGATATGAATTCACCCCTCCACTTT.

The V gene is TRBV19, the J gene TRBJ2-2; possible D gene TRBD2, 6 bases. The CDR3 runs to 12 residues. The V end lost 10 bases, the J end lost 5 bases, and 11 bases lay between the germline ends. From germline, CDR1 is LNHDA and CDR2 SQIVND (reference sequence). CDR3 DNA: TGTGCCACCGGGGGACGGACCGGGGAGCTGTTTTTT. This gives the protein CATGGRTGELFF.